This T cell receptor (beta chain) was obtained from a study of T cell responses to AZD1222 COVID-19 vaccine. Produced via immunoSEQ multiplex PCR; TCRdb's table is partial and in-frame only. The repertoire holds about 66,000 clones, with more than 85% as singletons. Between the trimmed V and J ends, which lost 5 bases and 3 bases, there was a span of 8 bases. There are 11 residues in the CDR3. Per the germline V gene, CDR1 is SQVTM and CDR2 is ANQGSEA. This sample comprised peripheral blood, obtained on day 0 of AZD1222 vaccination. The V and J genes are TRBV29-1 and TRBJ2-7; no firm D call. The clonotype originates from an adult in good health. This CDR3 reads CSVTAYYEQYF. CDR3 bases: TGCAGCGTTACTGCTTACTACGAGCAGTACTTC.